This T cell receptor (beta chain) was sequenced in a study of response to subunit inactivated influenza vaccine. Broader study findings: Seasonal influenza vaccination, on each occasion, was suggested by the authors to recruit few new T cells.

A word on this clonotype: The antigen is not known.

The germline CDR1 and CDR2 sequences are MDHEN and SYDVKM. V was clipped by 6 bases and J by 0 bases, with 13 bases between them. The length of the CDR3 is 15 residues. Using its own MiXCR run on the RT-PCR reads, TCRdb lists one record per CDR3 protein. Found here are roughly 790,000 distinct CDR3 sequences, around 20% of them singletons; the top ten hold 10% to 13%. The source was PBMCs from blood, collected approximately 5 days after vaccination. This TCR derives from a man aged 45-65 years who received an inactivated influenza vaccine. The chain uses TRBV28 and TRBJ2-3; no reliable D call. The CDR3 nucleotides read TGTGCCAGCAGCTCTACCCTCACTAGCACAGATACGCAGTATTTT. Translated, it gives CASSSTLTSTDTQYF.